Listed here is a single T cell receptor (beta chain). The target antigen is unknown. TCRdb reanalysed the 5' RACE reads using MiXCR and keeps one entry per CDR3 protein. The profile shows roughly 99,000 distinct CDR3 sequences, 14% of them singletons. V shed 5 bases and J 0 bases; nucleotides not matched to a gene: 12. CDR1 and CDR2 (germline): MNHEY, SVGEGT. This CDR3 spans 18 amino acids. The sample comes from a study of T-cell memory formation after mild COVID-19. Regarding the study as a whole: Pre-infection memory showed some responding clones, and this suggested that cross-reactive memory joined.

This chain joins TRBV6-2 or TRBV6-3 and TRBJ1-5, with 8 bases lining up with TRBD1. This receptor was taken from a man younger than 30 who had mild COVID-19 (a few samples of this study predate the infection). Cell type and time point are not known. Sequenced material: PBMCs or a T cell subset sorted from them (not recorded which). The CDR3 loop is CASSTEGTGAYSNQPQHF. DNA for the CDR3: TGTGCCAGCAGTACGGAGGGGACAGGCGCTTATAGCAATCAGCCCCAGCATTTT.